The table lists the clone carrying this T cell receptor beta chain with a count of one. Its target is not known. The CDR3 is 16 amino acids. V dropped 6 bases and J dropped 3; count of bases not matched to a gene: 7. Looked up from germline, CDR1 is KGHSH and CDR2 is LQKENI. The sample comes from a study of T cell responses to AZD1222 COVID-19 vaccine. Profiled with immunoSEQ multiplex PCR; TCRdb holds only in-frame clones, not every one. The data show 95,000 to 100,000 clones, more than 70% seen once. Study-wide findings and caveats: Among vaccine-associated CD4 TCRs, coverage spanned spike, with dominance at 160-218 and 743-854. Recipients of two AZD1222 doses showed rising Spike-specific TCR breadth and depth.

The gene calls are TRBV18 and TRBJ1-4, with 10 bases identical to TRBD1. This receptor was identified in an adult who received the AZD1222 COVID-19 vaccine. Material: peripheral blood, obtained 28 days after the second AZD1222 dose. The CDR3 protein is CASSGTGVSANEKLFF. DNA of the CDR3: TGTGCCAGCTCCGGGACAGGGGTGTCTGCTAATGAAAAACTGTTTTTT.